These 20 T cell receptor beta chains were sequenced from one sample in a study of beta chain features in type 1 diabetes. Expressed TCRB transcripts were sequenced, since all the RNA that had been isolated was reverse transcribed. Assay: immunoSEQ multiplex PCR; the TCRdb copy retains only in-frame clones and omits some. Seen here are 95,000 to 150,000 clones, around 15% observed once, and the top ten hold around 2.5%. No antigen has been identified for these receptors. Study outcomes and limitations: All four CD4+ subsets of Type 1 diabetes patients contained TCRB CDR3s that were moderately but significantly shorter.

The sequenced sample consisted of central memory CD4+ T cells from blood. Receptor source: a man aged 30 to 39 with type 1 diabetes.

This clone has a handful of counts. This chain links TRBV7-2 with TRBJ2-7, with D possibly matching TRBD1 (7 bases). V dropped 5 bases and J dropped 13 bases, with 24 bases sitting between them. Germline lookup yields CDR1 SGHTA and CDR2 FQGNSA. The CDR3 consists of 14 residues. The CDR3 nucleotides are TGTGCCAGCAGCCCAGGGGCGGGAATGGGACAGAGTTACTTC. This gives the protein CASSPGAGMGQSYF. Full variable domain (rest looked up from reference TRBV7-2 and TRBJ2-7): GAGVSQSPSNKVTEKGKDVELRCDPISGHTALYWYRQSLGQGLEFLIYFQGNSAPDKSGLPSDRFSAERTGGSVSTLTIQRTQQEDSAVYLCASSPGAGMGQSYFGPGTRLTVT.

This clone has only a few counts. The genes are TRBV28 and TRBJ1-4; 10 bases agree with TRBD1. Germline CDR1 MDHEN, CDR2 SYDVKM. V was clipped by 6 bases and J by 6 bases; unmatched bases: 7. CDR3 length equals 15 residues. DNA of the CDR3: TGTGCCAGCAGGGCTCCCGGGACAGGGGATGAAAAACTGTTTTTT. Its translation: CASRAPGTGDEKLFF.

This clone was detected a few times. This sequence joins TRBV6-5 and TRBJ1-2; D uncertain. Trimming took 2 bases from V and 5 from J, leaving 9 bases between them. The germline CDR1 and CDR2 sequences are MNHEY and SVGAGI. The CDR3 sequence is 13 residues long. CDR3 coding DNA: TGTGCCAGCAGTTACGGCGCTGAATATGGCTACACCTTC. The encoded protein is CASSYGAEYGYTF.

The sample holds one count of this clone. The rearrangement uses TRBV7-2 and TRBJ2-5; unclear D gene. Germline V lookup: CDR1 SGHTA, CDR2 FQGNSA. V was cut by 7 bases and J by 5 bases, with 14 bases left in between. The CDR3 runs 13 residues. The CDR3 DNA reads as TGTGCCAGCACCCCCCGGGTCCGGGAGACCCAGTACTTC. Residues: CASTPRVRETQYF. Variable domain in full (rest from reference TRBV7-2 and TRBJ2-5): GAGVSQSPSNKVTEKGKDVELRCDPISGHTALYWYRQSLGQGLEFLIYFQGNSAPDKSGLPSDRFSAERTGGSVSTLTIQRTQQEDSAVYLCASTPRVRETQYFGPGTRLLVL.

This clone was seen a handful of times. The V and J genes are TRBV23-1 and TRBJ2-7, with TRBD2 identical over 7 bases. TRBV23-1 is designated an ORF whose function remains uncertain. The CDR3 consists of 18 residues. The V segment lost 0 bases and the J segment 10 bases; nucleotides outside the gene matches: 21. CDR3 nucleotides: TGCGCCAGCAGTCAATCCCGGCTCGGACTAGGCGGAACGCAAAGACAGTACTTC. This encodes CASSQSRLGLGGTQRQYF.

Only a few counts were recorded for this clone. In the same sample, other DNA sequences code for this CDR3. The chain couples TRBV9 to TRBJ2-5, with D perhaps being TRBD1 or TRBD2 (5 bases each). Trimming removed 2 bases from V and 2 bases from J, with 13 bases in between. The CDR3 runs 15 residues. Germline lookup yields CDR1 SGDLS and CDR2 YYNGEE. In DNA, the CDR3 is TGTGCCAGCAGCGTGGGTGGGGGATTGCAAGAGACCCAGTACTTC. This gives the protein CASSVGGGLQETQYF.

In its sample, this clone was seen a few times. The chain joins TRBV2 to TRBJ2-1; TRBD2 aligns across 7 bases. The CDR3 spans 13 residues. V was clipped by 8 bases and J by 3 bases; unmatched bases: 4. Germline V lookup: CDR1 SNHLY, CDR2 FYNNEI. Here the CDR3 reads CASGLGVYNEQFF. CDR3 DNA sequence: TGTGCCAGCGGACTAGGGGTCTACAATGAGCAGTTCTTC.

The sample holds a few counts of this clone. The rearrangement joins TRBV30 to TRBJ2-3, with 8 bases identical to TRBD1. The trim removed 0 bases at V and 1 base at J, leaving 3 bases unmatched. CDR1 and CDR2 from the germline V gene are GTSNPN and SVGIG (reference sequence). This CDR3 is built from 15 residues. The CDR3 reads CAWSVQQGGTDTQYF. The CDR3 DNA reads as TGTGCCTGGAGTGTACAACAGGGGGGCACAGATACGCAGTATTTT.

V usage is TRBV10-3 and J usage is TRBJ2-1, with 9 bases fitting TRBD1. The germline V gene has CDR1 ENHRY and CDR2 SYGVKD. Trimming cost V 10 bases and J 4 bases; bases outside gene matches: 11. The CDR3 runs to 15 residues. The CDR3 protein is CATWTGQGTYNEQFF. DNA for the CDR3: TGTGCCACCTGGACCGGACAGGGGACATACAATGAGCAGTTCTTC.

The chain carries TRBV11-2 and TRBJ1-1; D may be TRBD1 (5 bases). Germline-derived CDR1 and CDR2 are SGHAT and FQNNGV. The CDR3 totals 14 residues. Between the trimmed V and J ends, which lost 5 bases and 1 base, there was a span of 11 bases. The CDR3 sequence: CASSPSGGNTEAFF. The CDR3 DNA follows: TGTGCCAGCAGCCCTAGTGGGGGGAACACTGAAGCTTTCTTT.

This clone was detected ten times or more. The J gene is TRBJ1-6, the V gene TRBV5-6; unclear D gene. V was pared by 5 bases and J by 9 bases, with 21 bases between. In germline, CDR1 is SGHDT, CDR2 YYEEEE. This CDR3 is built from 16 residues. This CDR3 reads CASSRSGSLVSSPLHF. CDR3 nucleotide sequence: TGTGCCAGCAGTCGTTCGGGCAGCCTGGTTAGTTCACCCCTCCACTTT.

This clone was seen a handful of times. The rearrangement links TRBV18 to TRBJ2-1; D not resolved. Germline values: CDR1 KGHSH, CDR2 LQKENI. CDR3 size: 15 residues. V was trimmed by 3 bases and J by 5 bases, leaving 14 bases between them. CDR3 amino acids: CASSPAGQFNNEQFF. As DNA, the CDR3 is TGTGCCAGCTCACCGGCCGGCCAATTCAACAATGAGCAGTTCTTC.

This clone came up a few times. The V call is TRBV7-9, the J call TRBJ2-7; no clear D. Germline CDR1 SEHNR, CDR2 FQNEAQ (reference sequence). V was cut by 5 bases and J by 2 bases, with 19 bases left in between. The length of the CDR3 is 16 residues. The CDR3 here is CASSLPPLGPTYEQYF. CDR3 coding DNA: TGTGCCAGCAGCCTTCCGCCGTTGGGCCCTACCTACGAGCAGTACTTC.

This clone was seen a few times. The chain carries TRBV4-3 and TRBJ2-3, with D perhaps matching TRBD1 or TRBD2 (6 bases each). The germline V and J ends were trimmed by 0 bases and 1 base, with 14 bases remaining between them. The CDR3 is made up of 17 amino acids. Germline CDR1 LGHNA, CDR2 YSLEER. The CDR3 reads CASSQDRWGAGTDTQYF. The CDR3 coding sequence is TGCGCCAGCAGCCAAGATAGGTGGGGGGCCGGCACAGATACGCAGTATTTT.

This clone came up a few times. In the same sample, other DNA sequences code for this CDR3. The genes are TRBV20-1 and TRBJ2-5, with no clear D. The CDR3 is made up of 11 amino acids. V was cut by 6 bases and J by 0 bases, with 5 bases left in between. Germline V gene data show CDR1 as DFQATT and CDR2 as SNEGSKA (reference sequence). CDR3 loop: CSALYQETQYF. The DNA for the CDR3 is TGCAGTGCATTGTACCAAGAGACCCAGTACTTC.

CDR3 protein: CASSQRAGDVEAFF. The CDR3 coding sequence is TGCGCCAGCAGCCAAAGAGCAGGGGATGTTGAAGCTTTCTTT. This chain uses TRBV5-1 with TRBJ1-1; possible D gene TRBD1, 6 bases. CDR3 length equals 14 residues. Trimming left V 4 bases short and J 7 bases short, with 17 bases between. Germline CDR1 SGHRS, CDR2 YFSETQ.

This clone was counted a few times. CDR3 residues: CASRGQRTNTEAFF. The CDR3 nucleotides are TGTGCCAGTCGAGGACAGCGGACGAACACTGAAGCTTTCTTT. The V and J genes are TRBV19 and TRBJ1-1; D may be TRBD1 (6 bases). The germline CDR1 and CDR2 sequences are LNHDA and SQIVND (reference sequence). The CDR3 is 14 amino acids. Trimming pared 8 bases from V and 1 base from J, leaving 14 bases between.

The DNA of the CDR3 is TGTGCCAGCTCCCGGACAGGGGATGGGGCCAACGTCCTGACTTTC. Translating it yields CASSRTGDGANVLTF. The chain links TRBV18 to TRBJ2-6, with 9 nucleotides matching TRBD1. CDR1 is KGHSH and CDR2 is LQKENI in the germline V gene. CDR3 length equals 15 residues. The J segment lost 3 bases and the V segment lost 6 bases, leaving 3 bases of the junction unmatched.

This clone has more than one count but fewer than ten. The V and J genes are TRBV19 and TRBJ2-7, with 10 bases fitting TRBD1. The germline V gene has CDR1 LNHDA and CDR2 SQIVND (reference sequence). V was pared by 10 bases and J by 4 bases, with 7 bases of the junction left unmatched. The CDR3 sequence is 13 residues long. The CDR3 bases are TGTGCCACGCAGGGACAGGGGTGGTACGAGCAGTACTTC. It codes for CATQGQGWYEQYF.

This clone was counted at least ten times. The chain has TRBV20-1 and TRBJ2-1, with unresolved D. Trimming cost V 7 bases and J 7 bases, with 11 bases left between them. The CDR3 has 11 amino acids. The V gene's germline CDR1 is DFQATT and CDR2 SNEGSKA (reference sequence). The CDR3 spells CSVNRVNEQFF. The CDR3 coding sequence is TGCAGTGTGAACAGAGTTAATGAGCAGTTCTTC.